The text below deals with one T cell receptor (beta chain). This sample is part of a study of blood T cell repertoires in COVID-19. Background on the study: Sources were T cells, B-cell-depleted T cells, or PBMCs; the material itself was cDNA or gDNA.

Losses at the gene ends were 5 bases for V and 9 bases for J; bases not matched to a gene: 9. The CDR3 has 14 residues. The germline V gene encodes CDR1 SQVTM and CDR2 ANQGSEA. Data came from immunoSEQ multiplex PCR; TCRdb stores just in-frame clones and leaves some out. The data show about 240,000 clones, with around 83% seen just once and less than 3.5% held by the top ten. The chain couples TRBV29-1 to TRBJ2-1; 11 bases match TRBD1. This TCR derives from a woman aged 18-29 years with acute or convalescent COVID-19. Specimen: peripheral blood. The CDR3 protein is CSVLGGDRGTEQFF. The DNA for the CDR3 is TGCAGCGTTCTGGGAGGGGACAGGGGGACTGAGCAGTTCTTC.